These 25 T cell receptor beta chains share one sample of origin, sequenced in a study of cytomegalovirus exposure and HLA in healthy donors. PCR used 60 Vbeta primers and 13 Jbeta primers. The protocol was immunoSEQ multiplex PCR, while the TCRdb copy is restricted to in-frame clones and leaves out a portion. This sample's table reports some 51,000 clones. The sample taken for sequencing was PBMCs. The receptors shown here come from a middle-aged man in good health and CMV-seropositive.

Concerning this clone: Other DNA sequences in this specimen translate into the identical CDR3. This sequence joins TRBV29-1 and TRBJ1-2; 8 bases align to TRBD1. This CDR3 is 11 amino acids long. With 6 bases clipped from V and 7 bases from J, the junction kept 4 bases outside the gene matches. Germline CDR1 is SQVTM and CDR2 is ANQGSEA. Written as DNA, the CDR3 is TGCAGCGTCCAGGGGGCTAGTGGCTACACCTTC. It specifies CSVQGASGYTF.

CDR3 sequence (DNA): TGTGCCAGCAGCGATACTAGCGGGAGCACAGATACGCAGTATTTT. Its protein product is CASSDTSGSTDTQYF. The chain carries TRBV5-4 and TRBJ2-3, with 9 bases fitting TRBD2. Germline V gives CDR1 SGHNT, CDR2 YYREEE (reference sequence). Trimming at V came to 4 bases and at J to 0 bases, leaving 3 bases not matched to a gene. The CDR3 runs 15 residues. Looking up the rest from reference TRBV5-4 and TRBJ2-3 gives the full variable domain: ETGVTQSPTHLIKTRGQQVTLRCSSQSGHNTVSWYQQALGQGPQFIFQYYREEENGRGNFPPRFSGLQFPNYSSELNVNALELDDSALYLCASSDTSGSTDTQYFGPGTRLTVL.

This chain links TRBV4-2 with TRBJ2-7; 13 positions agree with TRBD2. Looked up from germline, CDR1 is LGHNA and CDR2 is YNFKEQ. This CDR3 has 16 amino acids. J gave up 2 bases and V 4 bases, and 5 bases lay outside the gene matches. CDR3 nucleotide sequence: TGTGCCAGCAGCCCCGCGGGGACTAGCGGGACCTACGAGCAGTACTTC. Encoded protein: CASSPAGTSGTYEQYF.

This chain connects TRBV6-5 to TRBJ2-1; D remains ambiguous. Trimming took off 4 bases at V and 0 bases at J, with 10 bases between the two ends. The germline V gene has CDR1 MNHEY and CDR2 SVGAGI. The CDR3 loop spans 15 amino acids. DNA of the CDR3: TGTGCCAGCAGTTCCGGAGCCAGCTCCTACAATGAGCAGTTCTTC. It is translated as CASSSGASSYNEQFF.

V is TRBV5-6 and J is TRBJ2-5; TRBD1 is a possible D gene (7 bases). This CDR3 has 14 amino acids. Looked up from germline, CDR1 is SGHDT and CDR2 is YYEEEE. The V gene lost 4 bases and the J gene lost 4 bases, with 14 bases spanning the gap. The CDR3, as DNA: TGTGCCAGCAGCCCCCAGGGGGGAGGAGAGACCCAGTACTTC. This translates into CASSPQGGGETQYF.

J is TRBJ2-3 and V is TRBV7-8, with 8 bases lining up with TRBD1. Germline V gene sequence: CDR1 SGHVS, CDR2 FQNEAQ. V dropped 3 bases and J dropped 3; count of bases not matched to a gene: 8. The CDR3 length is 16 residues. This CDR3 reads CASSFTGDRRTDTQYF. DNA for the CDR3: TGTGCCAGCAGCTTTACTGGGGACAGGCGAACAGATACGCAGTATTTT.

CDR3 in DNA: TGTGCCAGCAGCCTTGGACAGGCGGAGCAGTACTTC. Its protein is CASSLGQAEQYF. The chain recombines TRBV7-2 with TRBJ2-5; 7 bases agree with TRBD1. V gave up 5 bases and J gave up 11 bases; unmatched junction bases: 8. Germline CDR1 and CDR2: SGHTA and FQGNSA. The CDR3 contains 12 residues.

The CDR3: CASSAGLAVETQYF. The CDR3 region has the DNA TGTGCCAGCAGCGCAGGACTAGCGGTAGAGACCCAGTACTTC. The V and J genes are TRBV7-9 and TRBJ2-5; 10 positions match TRBD2. Per the germline V gene, CDR1 is SEHNR and CDR2 is FQNEAQ (reference sequence). V was pared by 5 bases and J by 4 bases, with 4 bases of the junction left unmatched. CDR3 length: 14 residues.

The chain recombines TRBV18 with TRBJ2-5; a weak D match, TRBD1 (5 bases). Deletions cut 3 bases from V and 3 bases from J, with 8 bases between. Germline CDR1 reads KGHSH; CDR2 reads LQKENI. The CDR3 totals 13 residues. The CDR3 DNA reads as TGTGCCAGCTCACCCGGACAAAAAGAGACCCAGTACTTC. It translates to CASSPGQKETQYF.

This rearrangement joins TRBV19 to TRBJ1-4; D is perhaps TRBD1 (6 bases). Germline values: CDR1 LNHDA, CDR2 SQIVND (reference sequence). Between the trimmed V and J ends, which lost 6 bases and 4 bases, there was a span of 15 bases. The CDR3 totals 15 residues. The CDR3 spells CASSLQGLSNEKLFF. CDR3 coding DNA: TGTGCCAGTAGCCTACAGGGATTAAGTAATGAAAAACTGTTTTTT.

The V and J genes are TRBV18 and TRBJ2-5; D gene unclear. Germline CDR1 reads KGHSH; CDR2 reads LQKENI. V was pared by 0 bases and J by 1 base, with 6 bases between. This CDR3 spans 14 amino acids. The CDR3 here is CASSPPGSQETQYF. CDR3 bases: TGTGCCAGCTCACCACCGGGCAGCCAAGAGACCCAGTACTTC.

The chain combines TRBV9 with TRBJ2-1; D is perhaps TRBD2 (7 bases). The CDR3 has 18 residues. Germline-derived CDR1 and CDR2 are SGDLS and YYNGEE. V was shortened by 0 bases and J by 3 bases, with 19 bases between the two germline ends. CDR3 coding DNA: TGTGCCAGCAGCGTAGTCCGTCCCGGCGGGGGCGACTACAATGAGCAGTTCTTC. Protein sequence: CASSVVRPGGGDYNEQFF.

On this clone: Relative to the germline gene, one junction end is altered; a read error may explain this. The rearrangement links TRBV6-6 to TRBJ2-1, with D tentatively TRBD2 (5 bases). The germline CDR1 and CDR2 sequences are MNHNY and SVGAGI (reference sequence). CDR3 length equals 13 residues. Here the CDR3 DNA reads TGTGCCAGCTACGCGACGGGGTACATTGAGCAGTTCTTC. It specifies CASYATGYIEQFF.

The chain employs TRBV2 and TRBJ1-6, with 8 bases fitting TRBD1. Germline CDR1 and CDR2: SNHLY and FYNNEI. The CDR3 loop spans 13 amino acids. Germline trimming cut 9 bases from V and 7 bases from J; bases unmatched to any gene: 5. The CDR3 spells CARQGEGNSPLHF. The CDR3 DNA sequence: TGTGCCAGACAGGGGGAGGGCAATTCACCCCTCCACTTT.

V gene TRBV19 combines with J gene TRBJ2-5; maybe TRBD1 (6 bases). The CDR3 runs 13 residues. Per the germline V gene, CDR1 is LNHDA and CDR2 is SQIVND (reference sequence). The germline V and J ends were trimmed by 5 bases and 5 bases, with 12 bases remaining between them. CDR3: CASSFRGSETQYF. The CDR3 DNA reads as TGTGCCAGTAGTTTCAGGGGTTCGGAGACCCAGTACTTC.

CDR3 bases: TGTGCCAGCAGCGACAGGGACAGTGGAATCAATCAGCCCCAGCATTTT. This gives the protein CASSDRDSGINQPQHF. The gene calls are TRBV7-2 and TRBJ1-5; 7 nucleotides align to TRBD1. CDR1 and CDR2 (germline): SGHTA, FQGNSA. After removal of 5 bases from V and 3 bases from J, the junction contained 10 bases not matched to a gene. The CDR3 totals 16 residues.

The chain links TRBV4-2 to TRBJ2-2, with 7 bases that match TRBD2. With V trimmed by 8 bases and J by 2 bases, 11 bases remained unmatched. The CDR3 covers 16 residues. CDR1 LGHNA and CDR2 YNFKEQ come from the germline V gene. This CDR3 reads CASGGGSGRNTGELFF. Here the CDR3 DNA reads TGTGCCAGCGGGGGGGGTAGCGGCAGAAACACCGGGGAGCTGTTTTTT.

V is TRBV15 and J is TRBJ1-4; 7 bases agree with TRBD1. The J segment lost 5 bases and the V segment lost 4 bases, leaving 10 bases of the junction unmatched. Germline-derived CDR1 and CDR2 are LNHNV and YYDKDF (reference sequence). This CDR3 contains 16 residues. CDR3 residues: CATSTIETGRNEKLFF. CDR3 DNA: TGTGCCACCAGCACGATAGAGACAGGGAGGAATGAAAAACTGTTTTTT.

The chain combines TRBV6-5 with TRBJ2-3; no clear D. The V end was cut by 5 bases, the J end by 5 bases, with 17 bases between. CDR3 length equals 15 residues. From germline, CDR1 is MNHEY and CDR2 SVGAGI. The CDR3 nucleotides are TGTGCCAGCAGTCCGTTTGGCCTTGGGCAAGATACGCAGTATTTT. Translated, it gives CASSPFGLGQDTQYF.

In DNA, the CDR3 is TGTGCCAGCAATAAACAGGGGGCGGGCTATGGCTACACCTTC. As protein: CASNKQGAGYGYTF. The V call is TRBV28, the J call TRBJ1-2; 9 nucleotides agree with TRBD1. This CDR3 has 14 amino acids. Germline values: CDR1 MDHEN, CDR2 SYDVKM. J lost 4 bases, V lost 7 bases, and 7 bases had no gene match.

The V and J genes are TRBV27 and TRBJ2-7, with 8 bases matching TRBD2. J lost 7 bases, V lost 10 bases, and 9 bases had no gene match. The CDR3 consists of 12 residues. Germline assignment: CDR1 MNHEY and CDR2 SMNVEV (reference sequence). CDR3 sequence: CATRGGAGEQYF. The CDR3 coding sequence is TGTGCCACCCGGGGGGGAGCGGGGGAGCAGTACTTC.

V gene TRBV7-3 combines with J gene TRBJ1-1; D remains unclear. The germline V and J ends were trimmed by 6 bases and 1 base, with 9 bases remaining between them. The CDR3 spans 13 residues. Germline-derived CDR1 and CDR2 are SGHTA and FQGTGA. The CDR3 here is CASSSVRNTEAFF. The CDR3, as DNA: TGTGCCAGCAGTTCCGTTCGGAACACTGAAGCTTTCTTT. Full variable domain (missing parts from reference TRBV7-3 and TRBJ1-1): GAGVSQTPSNKVTEKGKYVELRCDPISGHTALYWYRQSLGQGPEFLIYFQGTGAADDSGLPNDRFFAVRPEGSVSTLKIQRTERGDSAVYLCASSSVRNTEAFFGQGTRLTVV.

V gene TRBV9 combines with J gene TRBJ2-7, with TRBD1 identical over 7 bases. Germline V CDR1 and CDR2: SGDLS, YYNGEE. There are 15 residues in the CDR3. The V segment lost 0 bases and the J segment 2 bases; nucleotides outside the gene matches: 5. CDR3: CASSVETGATYEQYF. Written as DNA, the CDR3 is TGTGCCAGCAGCGTAGAAACAGGGGCGACCTACGAGCAGTACTTC.

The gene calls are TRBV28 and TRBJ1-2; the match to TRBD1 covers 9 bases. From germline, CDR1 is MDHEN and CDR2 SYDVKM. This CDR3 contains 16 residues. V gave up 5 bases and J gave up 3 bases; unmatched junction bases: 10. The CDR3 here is CASSPRTGATYYGYTF. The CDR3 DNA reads TGTGCCAGCAGTCCCCGGACAGGGGCGACCTACTATGGCTACACCTTC.

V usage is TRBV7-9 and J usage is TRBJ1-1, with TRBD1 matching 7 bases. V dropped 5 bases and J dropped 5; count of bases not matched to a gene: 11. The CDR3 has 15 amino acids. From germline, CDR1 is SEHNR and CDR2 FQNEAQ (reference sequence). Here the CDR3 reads CASSIPQGSWTEAFF. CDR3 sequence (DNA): TGTGCCAGCAGCATACCACAGGGGAGTTGGACTGAAGCTTTCTTT.